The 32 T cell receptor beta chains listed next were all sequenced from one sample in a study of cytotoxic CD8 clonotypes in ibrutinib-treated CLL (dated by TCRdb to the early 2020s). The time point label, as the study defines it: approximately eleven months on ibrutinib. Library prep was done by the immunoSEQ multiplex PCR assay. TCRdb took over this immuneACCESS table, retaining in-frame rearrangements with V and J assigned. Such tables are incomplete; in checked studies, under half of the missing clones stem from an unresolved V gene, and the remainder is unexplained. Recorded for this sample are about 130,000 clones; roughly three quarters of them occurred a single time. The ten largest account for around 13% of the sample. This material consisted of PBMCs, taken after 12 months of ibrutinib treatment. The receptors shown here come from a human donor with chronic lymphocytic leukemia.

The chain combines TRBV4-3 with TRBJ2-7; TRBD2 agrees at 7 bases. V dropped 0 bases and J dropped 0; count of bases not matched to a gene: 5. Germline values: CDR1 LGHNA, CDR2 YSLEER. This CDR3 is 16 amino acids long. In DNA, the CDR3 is TGCGCCAGCAGCCAAGATTGGGGGGGAAGCTCCTACGAGCAGTACTTC. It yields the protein CASSQDWGGSSYEQYF.

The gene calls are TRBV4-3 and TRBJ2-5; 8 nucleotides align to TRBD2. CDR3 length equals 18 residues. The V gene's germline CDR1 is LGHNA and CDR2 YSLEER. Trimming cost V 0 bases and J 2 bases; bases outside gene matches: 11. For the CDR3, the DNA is TGCGCCAGCAGCCAAGAAAATCGGGGGGGTGGTTATCAAGAGACCCAGTACTTC. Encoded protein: CASSQENRGGGYQETQYF.

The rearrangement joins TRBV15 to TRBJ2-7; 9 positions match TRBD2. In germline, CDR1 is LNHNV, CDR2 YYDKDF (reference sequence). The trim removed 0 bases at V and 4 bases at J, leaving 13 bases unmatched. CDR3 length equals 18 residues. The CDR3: CATSRDRREVAGEYEQYF. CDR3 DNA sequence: TGTGCCACCAGCAGAGATCGGAGGGAGGTAGCGGGAGAGTACGAGCAGTACTTC.

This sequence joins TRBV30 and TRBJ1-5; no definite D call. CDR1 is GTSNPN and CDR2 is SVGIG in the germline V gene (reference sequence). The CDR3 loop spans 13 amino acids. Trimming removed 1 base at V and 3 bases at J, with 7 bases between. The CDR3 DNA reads TGTGCCTGGAGTGCAGACCACAATCAGCCCCAGCATTTT. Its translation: CAWSADHNQPQHF.

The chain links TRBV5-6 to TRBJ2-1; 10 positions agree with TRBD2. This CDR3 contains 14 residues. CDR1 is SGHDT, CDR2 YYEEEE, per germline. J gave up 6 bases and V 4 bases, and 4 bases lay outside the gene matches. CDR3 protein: CASSPGLAFNEQFF. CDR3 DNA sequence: TGTGCCAGCAGCCCGGGACTAGCGTTCAATGAGCAGTTCTTC.

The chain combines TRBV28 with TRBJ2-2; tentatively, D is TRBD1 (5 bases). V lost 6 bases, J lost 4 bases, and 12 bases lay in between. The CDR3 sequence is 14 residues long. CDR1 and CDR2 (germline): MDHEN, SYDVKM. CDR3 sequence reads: CASSTTTVTGELFF. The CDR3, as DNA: TGTGCCAGCAGCACAACGACAGTCACCGGGGAGCTGTTTTTT.

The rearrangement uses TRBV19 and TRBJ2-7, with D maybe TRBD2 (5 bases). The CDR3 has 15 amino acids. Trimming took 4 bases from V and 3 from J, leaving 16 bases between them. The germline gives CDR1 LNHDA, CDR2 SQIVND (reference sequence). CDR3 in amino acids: CASSKDSSLNYEQYF. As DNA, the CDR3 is TGTGCCAGTAGTAAGGACTCTTCATTAAACTACGAGCAGTACTTC.

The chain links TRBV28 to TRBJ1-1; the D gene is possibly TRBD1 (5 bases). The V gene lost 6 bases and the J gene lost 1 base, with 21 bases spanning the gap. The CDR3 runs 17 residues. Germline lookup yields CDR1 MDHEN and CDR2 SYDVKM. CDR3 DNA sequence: TGTGCCAGCAGCGATGTTATAGGGGTCCCGACGAACACTGAAGCTTTCTTT. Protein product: CASSDVIGVPTNTEAFF.

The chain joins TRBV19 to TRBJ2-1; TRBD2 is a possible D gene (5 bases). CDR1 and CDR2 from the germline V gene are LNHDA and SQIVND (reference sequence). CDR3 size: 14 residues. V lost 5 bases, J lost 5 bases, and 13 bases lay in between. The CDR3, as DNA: TGTGCCAGTAGTCCCGACCCCGGGAACAATGAGCAGTTCTTC. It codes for CASSPDPGNNEQFF.

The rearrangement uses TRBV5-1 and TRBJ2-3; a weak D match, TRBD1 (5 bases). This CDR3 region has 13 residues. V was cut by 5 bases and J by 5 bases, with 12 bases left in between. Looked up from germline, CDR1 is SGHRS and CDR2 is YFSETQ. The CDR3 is CASRQGREDTQYF. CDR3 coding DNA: TGCGCCAGCAGGCAGGGAAGGGAAGATACGCAGTATTTT.

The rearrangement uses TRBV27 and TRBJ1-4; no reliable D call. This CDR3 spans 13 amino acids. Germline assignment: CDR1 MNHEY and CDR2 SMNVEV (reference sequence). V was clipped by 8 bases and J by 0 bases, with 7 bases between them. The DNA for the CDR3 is TGTGCCAGCTTAAGCGCAACTAATGAAAAACTGTTTTTT. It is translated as CASLSATNEKLFF.

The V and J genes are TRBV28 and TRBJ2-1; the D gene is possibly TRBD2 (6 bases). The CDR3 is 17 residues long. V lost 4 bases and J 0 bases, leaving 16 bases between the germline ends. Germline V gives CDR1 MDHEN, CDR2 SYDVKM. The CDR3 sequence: CASSWGRKGVSYNEQFF. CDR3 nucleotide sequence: TGTGCCAGCAGTTGGGGGAGGAAGGGAGTCTCCTACAATGAGCAGTTCTTC.

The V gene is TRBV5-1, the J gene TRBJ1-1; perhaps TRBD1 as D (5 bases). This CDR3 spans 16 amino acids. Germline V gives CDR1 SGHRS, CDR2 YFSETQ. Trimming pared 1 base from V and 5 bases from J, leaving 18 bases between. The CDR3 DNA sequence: TGCGCCAGCAGCTTGATCACGGCAGGGATAGGGACTGAAGCTTTCTTT. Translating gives CASSLITAGIGTEAFF.

The CDR3 DNA reads as TGTGCCAGCAGCTTGATACAGACTGAAGCTTTCTTT. Encoded protein: CASSLIQTEAFF. V and J are TRBV7-9 and TRBJ1-1; no reliable D call. This CDR3 is 12 amino acids long. Trimming pared 3 bases from V and 5 bases from J, leaving 7 bases between. CDR1 is SEHNR and CDR2 is FQNEAQ in the germline V gene (reference sequence).

The CDR3: CASSRLGNTEAFF. In DNA, the CDR3 is TGCGCCAGCAGTCGCTTGGGGAACACTGAAGCTTTCTTT. The chain links TRBV5-1 to TRBJ1-1; D gene unclear. V was pared by 5 bases and J by 1 base, with 9 bases between. CDR1 and CDR2 (germline): SGHRS, YFSETQ. The CDR3 spans 13 residues.

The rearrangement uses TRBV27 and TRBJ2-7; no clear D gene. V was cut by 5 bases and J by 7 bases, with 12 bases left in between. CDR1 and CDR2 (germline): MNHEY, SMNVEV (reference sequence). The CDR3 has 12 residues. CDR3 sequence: CASSKPLGEQYF. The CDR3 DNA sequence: TGTGCCAGCAGTAAGCCTTTAGGAGAGCAGTACTTC.

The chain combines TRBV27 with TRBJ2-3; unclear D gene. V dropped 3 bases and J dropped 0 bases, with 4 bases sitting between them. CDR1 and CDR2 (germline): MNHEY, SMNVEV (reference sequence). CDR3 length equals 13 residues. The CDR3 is CASSFKSTDTQYF. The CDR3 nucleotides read TGTGCCAGCAGTTTCAAAAGCACAGATACGCAGTATTTT.

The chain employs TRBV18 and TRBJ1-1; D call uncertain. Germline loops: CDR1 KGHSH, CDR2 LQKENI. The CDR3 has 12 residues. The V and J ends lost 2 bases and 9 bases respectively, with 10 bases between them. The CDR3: CASSPEGGQAFF. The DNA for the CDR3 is TGTGCCAGCTCACCAGAGGGCGGACAAGCTTTCTTT.

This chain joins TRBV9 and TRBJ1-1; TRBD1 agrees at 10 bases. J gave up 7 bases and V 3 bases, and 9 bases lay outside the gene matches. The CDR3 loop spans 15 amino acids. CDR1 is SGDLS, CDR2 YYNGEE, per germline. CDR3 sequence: CASSEEDRGNHEAFF. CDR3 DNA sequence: TGTGCCAGCAGCGAAGAGGACAGGGGGAATCATGAAGCTTTCTTT.

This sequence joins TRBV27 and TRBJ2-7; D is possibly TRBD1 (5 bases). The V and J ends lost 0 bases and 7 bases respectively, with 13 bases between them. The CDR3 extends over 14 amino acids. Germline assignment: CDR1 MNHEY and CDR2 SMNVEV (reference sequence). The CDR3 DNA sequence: TGTGCCAGCAGTTTATCGTCAGGGTTTAGGGAGCAGTACTTC. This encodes CASSLSSGFREQYF.

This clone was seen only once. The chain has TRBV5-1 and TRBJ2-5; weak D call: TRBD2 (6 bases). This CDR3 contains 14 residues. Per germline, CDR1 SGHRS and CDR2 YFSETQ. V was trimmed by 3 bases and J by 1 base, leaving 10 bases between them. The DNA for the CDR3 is TGCGCCAGCAGCTGGGGAGGCGCCCAAGAGACCCAGTACTTC. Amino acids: CASSWGGAQETQYF.

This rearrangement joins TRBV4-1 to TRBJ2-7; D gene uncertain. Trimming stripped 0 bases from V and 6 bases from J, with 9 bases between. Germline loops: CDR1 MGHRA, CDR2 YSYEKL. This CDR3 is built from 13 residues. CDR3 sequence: CASSQDLLLEQYF. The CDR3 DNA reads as TGCGCCAGCAGCCAAGATCTGTTGCTCGAGCAGTACTTC.

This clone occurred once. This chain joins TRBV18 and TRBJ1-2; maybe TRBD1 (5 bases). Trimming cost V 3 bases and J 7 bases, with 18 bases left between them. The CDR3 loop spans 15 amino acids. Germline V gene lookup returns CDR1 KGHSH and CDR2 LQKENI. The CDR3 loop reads CASSPTDTGTSGYTF. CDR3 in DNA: TGTGCCAGCTCACCTACGGACACGGGCACTTCTGGCTACACCTTC.

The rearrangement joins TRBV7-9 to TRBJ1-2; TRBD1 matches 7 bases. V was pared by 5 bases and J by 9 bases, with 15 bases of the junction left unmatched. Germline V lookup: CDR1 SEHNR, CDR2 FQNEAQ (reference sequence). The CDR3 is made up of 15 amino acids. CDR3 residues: CASSDRDSGQYCYTF. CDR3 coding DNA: TGTGCCAGCAGCGACAGGGACAGCGGCCAGTATTGCTACACCTTC.

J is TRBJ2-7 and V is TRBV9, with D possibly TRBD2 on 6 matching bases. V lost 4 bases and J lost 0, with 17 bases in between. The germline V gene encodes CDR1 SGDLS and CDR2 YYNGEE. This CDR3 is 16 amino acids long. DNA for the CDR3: TGTGCCAGCAGCCCCATCGCGGGAACAGGCTCCTACGAGCAGTACTTC. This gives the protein CASSPIAGTGSYEQYF.

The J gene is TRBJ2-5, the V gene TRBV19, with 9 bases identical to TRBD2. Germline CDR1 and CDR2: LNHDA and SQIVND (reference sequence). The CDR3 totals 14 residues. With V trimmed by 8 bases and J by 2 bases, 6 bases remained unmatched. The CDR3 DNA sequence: TGTGCCAGTGCGGGGGGGCAAAAACAAGAGACCCAGTACTTC. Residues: CASAGGQKQETQYF.

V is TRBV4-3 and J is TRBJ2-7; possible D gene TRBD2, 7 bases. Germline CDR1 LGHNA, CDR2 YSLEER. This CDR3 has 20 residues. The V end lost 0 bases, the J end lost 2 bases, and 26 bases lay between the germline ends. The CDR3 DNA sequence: TGCGCCAGCAGCCAAGATACGTACAGGGTCGTGCGGGGGCCCACCTACGAGCAGTACTTC. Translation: CASSQDTYRVVRGPTYEQYF.

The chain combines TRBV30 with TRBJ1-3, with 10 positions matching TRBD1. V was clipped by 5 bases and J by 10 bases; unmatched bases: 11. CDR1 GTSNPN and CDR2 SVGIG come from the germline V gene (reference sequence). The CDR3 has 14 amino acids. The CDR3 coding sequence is TGTGCCTGGGACTCCGGGACAGGGGTTAGGACCATATATTTT. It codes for CAWDSGTGVRTIYF.

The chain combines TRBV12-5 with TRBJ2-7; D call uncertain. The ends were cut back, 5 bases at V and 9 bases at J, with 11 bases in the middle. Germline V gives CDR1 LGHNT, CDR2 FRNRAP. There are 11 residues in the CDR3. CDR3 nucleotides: TGTGCTAGTGGTCCGCCTTTTCGGCAGTACTTC. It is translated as CASGPPFRQYF.

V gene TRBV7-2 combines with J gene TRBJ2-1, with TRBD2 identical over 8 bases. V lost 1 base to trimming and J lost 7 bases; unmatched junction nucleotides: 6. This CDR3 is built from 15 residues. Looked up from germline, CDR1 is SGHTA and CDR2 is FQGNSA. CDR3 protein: CASSLGAGVRNEQFF. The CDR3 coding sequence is TGTGCCAGCAGCTTAGGAGCGGGGGTCAGGAATGAGCAGTTCTTC.

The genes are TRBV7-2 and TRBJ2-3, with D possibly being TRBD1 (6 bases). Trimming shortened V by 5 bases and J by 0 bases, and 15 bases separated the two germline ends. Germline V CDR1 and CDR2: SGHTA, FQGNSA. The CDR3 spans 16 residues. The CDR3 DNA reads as TGTGCCAGCAGCCCCACAGGACAGCCGAGCACAGATACGCAGTATTTT. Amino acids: CASSPTGQPSTDTQYF.

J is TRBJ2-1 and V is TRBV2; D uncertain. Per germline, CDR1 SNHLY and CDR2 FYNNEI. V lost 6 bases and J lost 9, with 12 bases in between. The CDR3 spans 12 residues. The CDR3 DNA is TGTGCCAGCAGATCCGATTGGGGTGAGCAGTTCTTC. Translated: CASRSDWGEQFF.